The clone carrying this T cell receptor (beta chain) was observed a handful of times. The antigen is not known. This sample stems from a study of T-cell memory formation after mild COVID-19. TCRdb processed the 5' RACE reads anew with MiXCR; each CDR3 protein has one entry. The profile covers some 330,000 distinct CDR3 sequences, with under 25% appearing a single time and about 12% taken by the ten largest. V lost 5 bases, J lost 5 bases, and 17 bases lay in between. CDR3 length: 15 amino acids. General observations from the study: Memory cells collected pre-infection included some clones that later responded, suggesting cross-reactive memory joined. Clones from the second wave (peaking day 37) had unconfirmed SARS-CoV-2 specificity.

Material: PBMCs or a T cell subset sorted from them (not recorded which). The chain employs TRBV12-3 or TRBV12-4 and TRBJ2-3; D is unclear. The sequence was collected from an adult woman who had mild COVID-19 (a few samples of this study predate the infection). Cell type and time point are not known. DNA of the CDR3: TGTGCCAGCAGTCCCCGGGCTCAGACCGGAGATACGCAGTATTTT. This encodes CASSPRAQTGDTQYF.